Following are 7 T cell receptor beta chains from one sample sequenced in a study of blood T cell repertoires in COVID-19. Clones were read by immunoSEQ multiplex PCR, and TCRdb kept only the in-frame ones, dropping some. The data contain 200,000 to 300,000 clones, around 87% of them seen just once; the ten biggest clones take up 2.5% to 3.5%. Sequenced: PBMCs or T cells enriched from blood (not recorded which). These receptors all come from a woman aged 40 to 50 with acute COVID-19.

The DNA for the CDR3 is TGTGCCAGCAGCCCTCCCCCGGGACAAACGAAAGAGACCCAGTACTTC. This sequence encodes CASSPPPGQTKETQYF. This rearrangement joins TRBV13 to TRBJ2-5; the D gene is possibly TRBD1 (6 bases). Germline lookup yields CDR1 PRHDT and CDR2 FYEKMQ (reference sequence). Trimming took off 5 bases at V and 3 bases at J, with 19 bases between the two ends. CDR3 length: 16 residues.

The V call is TRBV11-3, the J call TRBJ2-3, with TRBD1 identical over 9 bases. CDR3 length: 14 amino acids. Per germline, CDR1 SGHNT and CDR2 YENEEA. Trimming removed 4 bases from V and 8 bases from J; junction bases left unmatched: 7. This CDR3 reads CASSSLETGGTQYF. CDR3 nucleotides: TGTGCCAGCAGCTCACTCGAGACAGGGGGTACGCAGTATTTT.

The rearrangement joins TRBV11-3 to TRBJ2-7; 9 bases line up with TRBD2. The V gene end was trimmed by 1 base and the J gene end by 2 bases; junction bases not matched to a gene: 12. Germline CDR1 and CDR2: SGHNT and YENEEA. This CDR3 comprises 18 residues. CDR3 protein: CASSLVALVPSGTYEQYF. Here the CDR3 DNA reads TGTGCCAGCAGCTTAGTAGCCCTGGTCCCTAGCGGGACCTACGAGCAGTACTTC. The variable domain in full, with the rest retrieved from reference TRBV11-3 and TRBJ2-7, is EAGVVQSPRYKIIEKKQPVAFWCNPISGHNTLYWYLQNLGQGPELLIRYENEEAVDDSQLPKDRFSAERLKGVDSTLKIQPAELGDSAVYLCASSLVALVPSGTYEQYFGPGTRLTVT.

The genes are TRBV10-3 and TRBJ1-3; D might be TRBD1 (6 bases). From germline, CDR1 is ENHRY and CDR2 SYGVKD. The ends were cut back, 6 bases at V and 0 bases at J, with 12 bases in the middle. CDR3 size: 15 residues. For the CDR3, the DNA is TGTGCCATCAGCCACGGGACACCCTCTGGAAACACCATATATTTT. Its protein is CAISHGTPSGNTIYF.

The chain carries TRBV6-1 and TRBJ1-2; TRBD1 aligns across 12 bases. This CDR3 region has 16 residues. CDR1 is MNHNS and CDR2 is SASEGT in the germline V gene. V trimming: 3 bases; J trimming: 3 bases; junction bases outside the gene matches: 5. In DNA form, the CDR3 reads TGTGCCAGCAGTGAGTGGGACAGGGGGCGCGACTATGGCTACACCTTC. This gives the protein CASSEWDRGRDYGYTF.

This chain connects TRBV7-9 to TRBJ1-1, with D possibly being TRBD1 (6 bases). The CDR3 has 14 residues. V was pared by 1 base and J by 4 bases, with 10 bases between. Germline lookup yields CDR1 SEHNR and CDR2 FQNEAQ (reference sequence). The CDR3 protein is CASSLDLDSTEAFF. CDR3 DNA sequence: TGTGCCAGCAGCTTAGACCTGGACAGCACTGAAGCTTTCTTT.

This clone was recorded once. The rearrangement uses TRBV7-9 and TRBJ1-1; D call uncertain. CDR1 SEHNR and CDR2 FQNEAQ come from the germline V gene (reference sequence). This CDR3 is 14 amino acids long. Trimming took 7 bases from V and 5 from J, leaving 17 bases between them. The CDR3 is CASTNFEGGTEAFF. The CDR3 DNA is TGTGCCAGCACCAATTTCGAGGGAGGGACTGAAGCTTTCTTT.